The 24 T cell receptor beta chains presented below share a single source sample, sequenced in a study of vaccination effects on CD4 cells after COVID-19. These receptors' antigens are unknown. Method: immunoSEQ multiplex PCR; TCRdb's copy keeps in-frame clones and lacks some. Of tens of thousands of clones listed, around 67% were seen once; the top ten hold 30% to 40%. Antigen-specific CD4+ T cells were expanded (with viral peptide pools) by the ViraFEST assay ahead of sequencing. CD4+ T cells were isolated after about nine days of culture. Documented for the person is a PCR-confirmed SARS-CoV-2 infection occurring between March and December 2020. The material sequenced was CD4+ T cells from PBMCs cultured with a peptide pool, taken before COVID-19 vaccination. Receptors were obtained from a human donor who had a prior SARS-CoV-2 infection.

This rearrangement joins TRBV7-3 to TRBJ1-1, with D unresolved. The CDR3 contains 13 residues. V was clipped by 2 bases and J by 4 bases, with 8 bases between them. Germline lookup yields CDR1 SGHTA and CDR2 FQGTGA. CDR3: CASSLGEGTEAFF. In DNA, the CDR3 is TGTGCCAGCAGCTTAGGGGAGGGCACTGAAGCTTTCTTT.

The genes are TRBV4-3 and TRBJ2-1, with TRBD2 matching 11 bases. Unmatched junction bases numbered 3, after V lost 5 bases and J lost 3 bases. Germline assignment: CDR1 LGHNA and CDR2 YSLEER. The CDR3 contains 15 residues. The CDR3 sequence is CASSSLAGVYNEQFF. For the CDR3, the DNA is TGCGCCAGCAGCTCACTAGCGGGGGTCTACAATGAGCAGTTCTTC.

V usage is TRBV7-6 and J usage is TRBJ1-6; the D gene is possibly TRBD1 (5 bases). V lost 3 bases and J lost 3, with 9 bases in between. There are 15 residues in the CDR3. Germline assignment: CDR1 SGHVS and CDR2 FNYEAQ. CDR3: CASSLGGLYNSPLHF. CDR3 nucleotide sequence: TGTGCCAGCAGCTTGGGGGGACTCTATAATTCACCCCTCCACTTT.

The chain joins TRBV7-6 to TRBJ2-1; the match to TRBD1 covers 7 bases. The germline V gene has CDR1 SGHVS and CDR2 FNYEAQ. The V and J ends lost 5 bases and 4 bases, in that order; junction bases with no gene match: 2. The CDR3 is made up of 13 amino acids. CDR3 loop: CASSRGQYNEQFF. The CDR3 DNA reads TGTGCCAGCAGCCGGGGACAGTACAATGAGCAGTTCTTC. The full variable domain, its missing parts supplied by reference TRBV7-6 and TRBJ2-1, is GAGVSQSPRYKVTKRGQDVALRCDPISGHVSLYWYRQALGQGPEFLTYFNYEAQQDKSGLPNDRFSAERPEGSISTLTIQRTEQRDSAMYRCASSRGQYNEQFFGPGTRLTVL.

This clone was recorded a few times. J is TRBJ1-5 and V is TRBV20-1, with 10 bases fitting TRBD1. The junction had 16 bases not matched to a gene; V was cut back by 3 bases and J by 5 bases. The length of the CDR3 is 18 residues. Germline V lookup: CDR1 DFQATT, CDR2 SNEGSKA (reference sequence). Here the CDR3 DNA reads TGCAGTGCTAGTGGCGGGACAGGGGTAACTGATCCCGATCAGCCCCAGCATTTT. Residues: CSASGGTGVTDPDQPQHF.

Here the CDR3 DNA reads TGTGCCTGGAGTTTAATGGGGGGCGGTCAGCCCCAGCATTTT. Protein sequence: CAWSLMGGGQPQHF. This chain joins TRBV30 and TRBJ1-5; TRBD1 might be the D (6 bases). V lost 2 bases to trimming and J lost 6 bases, with 14 bases between them. The CDR3 extends over 14 amino acids. Germline CDR1 reads GTSNPN; CDR2 reads SVGIG (reference sequence).

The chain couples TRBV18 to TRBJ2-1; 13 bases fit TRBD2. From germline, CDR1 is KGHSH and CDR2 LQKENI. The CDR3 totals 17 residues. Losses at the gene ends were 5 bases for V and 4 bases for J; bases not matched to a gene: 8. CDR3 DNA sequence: TGTGCCAGCTCAGACGGCCGGACTAGCGGGGGTTACAATGAGCAGTTCTTC. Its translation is CASSDGRTSGGYNEQFF.

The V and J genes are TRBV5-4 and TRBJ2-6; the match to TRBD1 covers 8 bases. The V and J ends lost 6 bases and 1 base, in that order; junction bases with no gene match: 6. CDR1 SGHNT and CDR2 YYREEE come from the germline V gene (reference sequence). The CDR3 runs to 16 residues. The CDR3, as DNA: TGTGCCAGCACCCGGACAGGGAATTCTGGGGCCAACGTCCTGACTTTC. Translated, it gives CASTRTGNSGANVLTF.

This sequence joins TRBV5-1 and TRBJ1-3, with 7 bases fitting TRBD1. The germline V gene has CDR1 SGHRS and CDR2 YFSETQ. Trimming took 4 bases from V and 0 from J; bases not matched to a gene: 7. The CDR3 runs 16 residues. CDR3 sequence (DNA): TGCGCCAGCAGCGTAGGGCCAGGGGGCTCTGGAAACACCATATATTTT. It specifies CASSVGPGGSGNTIYF.

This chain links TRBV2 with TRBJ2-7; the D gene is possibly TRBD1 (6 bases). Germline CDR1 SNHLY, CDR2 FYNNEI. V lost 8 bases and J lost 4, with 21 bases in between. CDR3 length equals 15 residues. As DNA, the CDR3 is TGTGCCAGCCTCCGCGCGGACAGAGGTTCTTACGAGCAGTACTTC. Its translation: CASLRADRGSYEQYF.

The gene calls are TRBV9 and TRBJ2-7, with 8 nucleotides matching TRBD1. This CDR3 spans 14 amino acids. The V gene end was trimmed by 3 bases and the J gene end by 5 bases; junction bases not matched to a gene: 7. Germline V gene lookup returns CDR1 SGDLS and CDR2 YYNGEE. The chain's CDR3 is CASSATGVRDEQYF. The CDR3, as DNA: TGTGCCAGCAGCGCGACAGGGGTCCGGGACGAGCAGTACTTC.

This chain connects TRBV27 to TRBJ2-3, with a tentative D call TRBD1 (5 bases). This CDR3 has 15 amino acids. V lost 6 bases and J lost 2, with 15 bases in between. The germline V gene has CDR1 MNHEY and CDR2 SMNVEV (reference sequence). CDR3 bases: TGTGCCAGCAGCCGAAGACAGCTACCCACAGATACGCAGTATTTT. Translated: CASSRRQLPTDTQYF.

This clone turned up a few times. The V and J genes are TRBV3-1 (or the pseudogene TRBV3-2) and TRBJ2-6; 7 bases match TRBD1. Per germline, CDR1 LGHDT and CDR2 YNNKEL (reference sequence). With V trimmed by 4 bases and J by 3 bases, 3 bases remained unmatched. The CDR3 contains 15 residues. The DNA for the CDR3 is TGTGCCAGCAGCCCGAACAGGGGTGGGGCCAACGTCCTGACTTTC. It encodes CASSPNRGGANVLTF.

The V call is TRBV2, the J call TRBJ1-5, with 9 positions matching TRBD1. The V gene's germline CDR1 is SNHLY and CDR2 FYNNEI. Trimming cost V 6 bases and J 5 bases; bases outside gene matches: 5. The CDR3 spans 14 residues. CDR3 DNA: TGTGCCAGCAGGGCCTGGACAGGGGATCAGCCCCAGCATTTT. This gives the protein CASRAWTGDQPQHF.

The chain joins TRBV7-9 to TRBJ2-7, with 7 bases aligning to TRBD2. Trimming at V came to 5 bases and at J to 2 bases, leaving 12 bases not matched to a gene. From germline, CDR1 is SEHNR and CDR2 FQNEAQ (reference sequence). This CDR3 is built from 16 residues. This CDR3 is CASSLPAGVPPYEQYF. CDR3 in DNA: TGTGCCAGCAGCCTACCGGCGGGAGTCCCTCCCTACGAGCAGTACTTC.

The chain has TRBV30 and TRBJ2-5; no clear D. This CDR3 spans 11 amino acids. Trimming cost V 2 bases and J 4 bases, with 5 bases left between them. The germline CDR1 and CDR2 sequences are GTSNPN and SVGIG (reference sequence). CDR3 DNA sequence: TGTGCCTGGAGTTTGCTAGAGACCCAGTACTTC. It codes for CAWSLLETQYF.

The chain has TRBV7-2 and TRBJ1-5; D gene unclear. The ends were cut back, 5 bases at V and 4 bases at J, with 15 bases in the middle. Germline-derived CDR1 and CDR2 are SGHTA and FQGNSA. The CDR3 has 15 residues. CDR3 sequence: CASSASWDTNQPQHF. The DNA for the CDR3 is TGTGCCAGCAGCGCTAGTTGGGATACTAATCAGCCCCAGCATTTT.

CDR3 DNA: TGTGCCAGTAGTATCCCAGCCCAGGGACTAACGATTCGCGGAGATACGCAGTATTTT. Protein: CASSIPAQGLTIRGDTQYF. V usage is TRBV19 and J usage is TRBJ2-3, with 7 positions matching TRBD2. V lost 3 bases and J lost 5; bases outside the gene matches: 20. The V gene's germline CDR1 is LNHDA and CDR2 SQIVND (reference sequence). This CDR3 is built from 19 residues.

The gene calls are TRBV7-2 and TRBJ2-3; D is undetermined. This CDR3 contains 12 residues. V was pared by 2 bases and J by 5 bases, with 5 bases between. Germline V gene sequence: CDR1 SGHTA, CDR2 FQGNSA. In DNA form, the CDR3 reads TGTGCCAGCAGCTTATCGGGAGATACGCAGTATTTT. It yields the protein CASSLSGDTQYF.

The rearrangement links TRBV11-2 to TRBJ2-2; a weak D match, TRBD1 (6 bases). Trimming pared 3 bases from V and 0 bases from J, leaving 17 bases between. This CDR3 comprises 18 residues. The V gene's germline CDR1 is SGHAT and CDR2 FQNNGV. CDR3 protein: CASSFWGLFVTNTGELFF. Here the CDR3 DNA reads TGTGCCAGCAGCTTTTGGGGGCTTTTTGTTACGAACACCGGGGAGCTGTTTTTT.

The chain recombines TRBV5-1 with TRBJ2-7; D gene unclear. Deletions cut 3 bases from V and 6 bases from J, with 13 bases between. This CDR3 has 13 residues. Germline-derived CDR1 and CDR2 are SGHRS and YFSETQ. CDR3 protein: CASSYNPGGEQYF. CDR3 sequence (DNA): TGCGCCAGCAGCTACAATCCTGGCGGCGAGCAGTACTTC.

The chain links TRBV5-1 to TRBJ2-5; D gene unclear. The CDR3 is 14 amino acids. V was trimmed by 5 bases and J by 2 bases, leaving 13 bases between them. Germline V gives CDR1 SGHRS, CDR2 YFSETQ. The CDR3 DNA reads TGCGCCAGCAGTCACCCGGGCTCTCAAGAGACCCAGTACTTC. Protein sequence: CASSHPGSQETQYF.

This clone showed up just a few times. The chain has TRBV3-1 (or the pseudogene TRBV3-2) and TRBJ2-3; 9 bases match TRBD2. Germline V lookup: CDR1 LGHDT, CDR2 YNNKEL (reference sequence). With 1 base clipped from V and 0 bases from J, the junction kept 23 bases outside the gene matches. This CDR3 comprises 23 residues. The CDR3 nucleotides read TGTGCCAGCAGCCAAGTCGCAGGGGGTAGATATAGCGGGGGACCACCAAGCACAGATACGCAGTATTTT. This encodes CASSQVAGGRYSGGPPSTDTQYF.

CDR3 DNA sequence: TGTGCCAGCAGGGAGGACAGGGTTGAAGCTTTCTTT. This gives the protein CASREDRVEAFF. V and J are TRBV2 and TRBJ1-1, with 8 bases fitting TRBD1. The germline V gene has CDR1 SNHLY and CDR2 FYNNEI. The CDR3 is made up of 12 amino acids. After removal of 6 bases from V and 7 bases from J, the junction contained 4 bases not matched to a gene.